A single sample gave rise to the 26 T cell receptor beta chains below, sequenced in a study of shared clonotypes between healthy human individuals. Clones were sequenced by immunoSEQ multiplex PCR, and TCRdb holds only the in-frame ones, with some missing. The sample lists about 490,000 clones, about 78% occurring once. The sequencing input was PBMCs. Source of these receptors: a woman in her forties in good health. Some clones in this sample may be carry-over from other donors' samples.

The gene calls are TRBV7-2 and TRBJ1-1; 9 bases line up with TRBD1. The ends lost 4 bases at V and 11 bases at J; junction bases unmatched: 5. The CDR3 is 12 residues long. Germline V CDR1 and CDR2: SGHTA, FQGNSA. The DNA for the CDR3 is TGTGCCAGCAGCTCAAGGACAGGGGAGGCTTTCTTT. This sequence encodes CASSSRTGEAFF.

The rearrangement joins TRBV2 to TRBJ2-7; 7 bases match TRBD1. The CDR3 is made up of 14 amino acids. J gave up 2 bases and V 4 bases, and 5 bases lay outside the gene matches. The germline V gene has CDR1 SNHLY and CDR2 FYNNEI. This CDR3 reads CASSAVTGTYEQYF. The CDR3 nucleotides read TGTGCCAGCAGTGCGGTGACAGGGACCTACGAGCAGTACTTC.

The genes are TRBV10-3 and TRBJ2-2; D is possibly TRBD1 (6 bases). The CDR3 loop spans 14 amino acids. V was clipped by 8 bases and J by 0 bases, with 10 bases between them. From germline, CDR1 is ENHRY and CDR2 SYGVKD. Here the CDR3 reads CAIPDRSNTGELFF. As DNA, the CDR3 is TGTGCCATCCCCGACAGGTCGAACACCGGGGAGCTGTTTTTT.

The genes are TRBV28 and TRBJ1-1; D unclear. CDR3 length: 11 amino acids. Trimming stripped 6 bases from V and 5 bases from J, with 7 bases between. Germline V gives CDR1 MDHEN, CDR2 SYDVKM. DNA for the CDR3: TGTGCCAGCAGCCCCCGGACTGAAGCTTTCTTT. Amino acid sequence: CASSPRTEAFF.

This rearrangement joins TRBV11-3 to TRBJ2-1, with no clear D. Trimming cost V 5 bases and J 0 bases, with 14 bases left between them. The CDR3 length is 16 residues. Germline V gene lookup returns CDR1 SGHNT and CDR2 YENEEA. DNA of the CDR3: TGTGCCAGCAGCCCCCTTGGCGTGAGCTCCTACAATGAGCAGTTCTTC. Translated, it gives CASSPLGVSSYNEQFF.

The genes are TRBV5-1 and TRBJ2-1, with 12 bases lining up with TRBD2. The CDR3 loop spans 17 amino acids. With V trimmed by 4 bases and J by 1 base, 6 bases remained unmatched. Germline assignment: CDR1 SGHRS and CDR2 YFSETQ. The CDR3 DNA is TGCGCCAGCAGCCTGACTAGCGGGAGTTTGTCCTACAATGAGCAGTTCTTC. Translated: CASSLTSGSLSYNEQFF.

In its sample, this clone was seen a few times. V and J are TRBV7-9 and TRBJ1-1; D gene unclear. The CDR3 covers 13 residues. The germline CDR1 and CDR2 sequences are SEHNR and FQNEAQ (reference sequence). V was cut by 5 bases and J by 11 bases, with 18 bases left in between. CDR3 nucleotide sequence: TGTGCCAGCAGCCTCGAAAACTACGCTGCGGCTTTCTTT. It codes for CASSLENYAAAFF.

The CDR3 loop reads CASSKGEARKATDTQYF. CDR3 DNA sequence: TGTGCCAGCAGCAAAGGCGAAGCTCGGAAGGCCACAGATACGCAGTATTTT. The chain has TRBV21-1 and TRBJ2-3. TRBV21-1 is a pseudogene segment. The CDR3 is 17 residues long.

The J gene is TRBJ2-7, the V gene TRBV7-2; D might be TRBD1 or TRBD2, each matching 5 bases. V lost 3 bases and J 3 bases, leaving 12 bases between the germline ends. The CDR3 runs to 14 residues. The germline V gene encodes CDR1 SGHTA and CDR2 FQGNSA. The CDR3 DNA is TGTGCCAGCAGCTTCCGGGACGGCGGCTACGAGCAGTACTTC. It codes for CASSFRDGGYEQYF.

The chain recombines TRBV6-6 with TRBJ2-2, with 10 positions matching TRBD1. This CDR3 spans 15 amino acids. The ends lost 5 bases at V and 3 bases at J; junction bases unmatched: 3. The germline V gene encodes CDR1 MNHNY and CDR2 SVGAGI (reference sequence). The CDR3 region is CASSPTGGDTGELFF. In DNA form, the CDR3 reads TGTGCCAGCAGTCCGACAGGGGGCGACACCGGGGAGCTGTTTTTT.

The CDR3 coding sequence is TGCGCCAGCAGCCCCAGCGGGAGCCTATACAATGAGCAGTTCTTC. It is translated as CASSPSGSLYNEQFF. The chain links TRBV5-1 to TRBJ2-1; 8 nucleotides agree with TRBD2. V was clipped by 4 bases and J by 4 bases; unmatched bases: 7. The CDR3 loop spans 15 amino acids. Per the germline V gene, CDR1 is SGHRS and CDR2 is YFSETQ.

The chain combines TRBV7-9 with TRBJ2-1; 11 bases are shared with TRBD2. Looked up from germline, CDR1 is SEHNR and CDR2 is FQNEAQ (reference sequence). The CDR3 is 15 amino acids. The J segment lost 9 bases and the V segment lost 5 bases, leaving 9 bases of the junction unmatched. The CDR3 reads CASSKTSGAGSEQFF. CDR3 DNA: TGTGCCAGCAGCAAGACTAGCGGGGCTGGTAGTGAGCAGTTCTTC.

The DNA of the CDR3 is TGTGCCAGCACAACTGGAGGGGGACCCCATGGCTACACCTTC. Amino acids: CASTTGGGPHGYTF. The V gene is TRBV28, the J gene TRBJ1-2; tentatively, D is TRBD1 (6 bases). Trimming removed 7 bases at V and 6 bases at J, with 18 bases between. The CDR3 is 14 amino acids. Germline CDR1 is MDHEN and CDR2 is SYDVKM.

The J gene is TRBJ1-1, the V gene TRBV4-1; D possibly corresponds to TRBD1 (6 bases). In germline, CDR1 is MGHRA, CDR2 YSYEKL. Trimming removed 1 base from V and 1 base from J, with 10 bases in between. The CDR3 sequence is 15 residues long. The CDR3 DNA sequence: TGCGCCAGCAGCCAAGGAGGGGGTGGGAACACTGAAGCTTTCTTT. Translation: CASSQGGGGNTEAFF.

The gene calls are TRBV5-5 and TRBJ1-2; D may be TRBD1 (5 bases). Trimming left V 4 bases short and J 1 base short, with 20 bases between. CDR1 SGHKS and CDR2 YYEKEE come from the germline V gene (reference sequence). CDR3 length equals 17 residues. The DNA for the CDR3 is TGTGCCAGCAGCCCTACAGGCGTAGCCCGCAATAACTATGGCTACACCTTC. Translation gives CASSPTGVARNNYGYTF.

The gene calls are TRBV18 and TRBJ2-7; 13 bases match TRBD2. The germline gives CDR1 KGHSH, CDR2 LQKENI. The CDR3 loop spans 16 amino acids. The V gene end was trimmed by 3 bases and the J gene end by 3 bases; junction bases not matched to a gene: 5. In DNA, the CDR3 is TGTGCCAGCTCACCGGGACTAGCGGGGACTCACTACGAGCAGTACTTC. It codes for CASSPGLAGTHYEQYF.

This clone was picked up a small number of times. Other DNA sequences of this sample code for an identical CDR3. The chain recombines TRBV11-2 with TRBJ2-5, with D unclear. Deletions cut 3 bases from V and 5 bases from J, with 10 bases between. The length of the CDR3 is 13 residues. CDR1 SGHAT and CDR2 FQNNGV come from the germline V gene. This chain's CDR3 is CASSFGFRETQYF. Here the CDR3 DNA reads TGTGCCAGCAGCTTCGGGTTCCGGGAGACCCAGTACTTC. The full variable domain, in which reference TRBV11-2 and TRBJ2-5 provide the parts outside the CDR3, is EAGVAQSPRYKIIEKRQSVAFWCNPISGHATLYWYQQILGQGPKLLIQFQNNGVVDDSQLPKDRFSAERLKGVDSTLKIQPAKLEDSAVYLCASSFGFRETQYFGPGTRLLVL.

The rearrangement uses TRBV7-8 and TRBJ2-3; TRBD2 aligns across 8 bases. The ends lost 5 bases at V and 0 bases at J; junction bases unmatched: 4. The CDR3 length is 15 residues. The germline V gene has CDR1 SGHVS and CDR2 FQNEAQ. This chain's CDR3 is CASSQLAGSTDTQYF. CDR3 nucleotides: TGTGCCAGCAGCCAATTAGCGGGAAGCACAGATACGCAGTATTTT. Looking up the rest from reference TRBV7-8 and TRBJ2-3 gives the full variable domain: GAGVSQSPRYKVAKRGQDVALRCDPISGHVSLFWYQQALGQGPEFLTYFQNEAQLDKSGLPSDRFFAERPEGSVSTLKIQRTQQEDSAVYLCASSQLAGSTDTQYFGPGTRLTVL.

This clone appeared a few times. The rearrangement uses TRBV30 and TRBJ1-1; D ambiguous. Per germline, CDR1 GTSNPN and CDR2 SVGIG (reference sequence). The CDR3 has 13 residues. V lost 4 bases to trimming and J lost 1 base, with 10 bases between them. CDR3 protein: CAWTTFRNTEAFF. CDR3 DNA: TGTGCCTGGACCACCTTTCGGAACACTGAAGCTTTCTTT. Drawing the rest from reference TRBV30 and TRBJ1-1, the complete variable domain is SQTIHQWPATLVQPVGSPLSLECTVEGTSNPNLYWYRQAAGRGLQLLFYSVGIGQISSEVPQNLSASRPQDRQFILSSKKLLLSDSGFYLCAWTTFRNTEAFFGQGTRLTVV.

This rearrangement joins TRBV10-3 to TRBJ2-7, with TRBD2 matching over 9 bases. The trim removed 5 bases at V and 3 bases at J, leaving 2 bases unmatched. CDR3 size: 13 residues. Germline V gene data show CDR1 as ENHRY and CDR2 as SYGVKD. The CDR3 here is CAISTSGFYEQYF. The DNA for the CDR3 is TGTGCCATCAGTACTAGCGGGTTCTACGAGCAGTACTTC.

The gene calls are TRBV9 and TRBJ2-3; D remains unclear. Germline V gene lookup returns CDR1 SGDLS and CDR2 YYNGEE. Trimming took 4 bases from V and 4 from J, leaving 13 bases between them. The CDR3 has 14 residues. The CDR3 DNA sequence: TGTGCCAGCAGCTCCACTCCCACTCCAGATACGCAGTATTTT. Protein sequence: CASSSTPTPDTQYF.

The chain employs TRBV28 and TRBJ1-2; 9 bases line up with TRBD1. Germline V gene data show CDR1 as MDHEN and CDR2 as SYDVKM. This CDR3 contains 15 residues. Trimming removed 4 bases from V and 7 bases from J; junction bases left unmatched: 10. CDR3 protein: CASSSLGTGISGYTF. The CDR3 DNA follows: TGTGCCAGCAGTTCGCTCGGGACAGGGATCTCTGGCTACACCTTC.

The rearrangement links TRBV4-1 to TRBJ2-1, with a tentative D call TRBD2 (5 bases). CDR1 is MGHRA and CDR2 is YSYEKL in the germline V gene. The V end was cut by 4 bases, the J end by 9 bases, with 13 bases between. This CDR3 contains 13 residues. In DNA form, the CDR3 reads TGCGCCAGCAGCCGCCGTGAGGGCGGTGAGCAGTTCTTC. Its translation is CASSRREGGEQFF.

The CDR3 coding sequence is TGTGCCAGCAGCCCAACAGGGGAAGTCGCCTACGAGCAGTACTTC. The encoded protein is CASSPTGEVAYEQYF. The gene calls are TRBV9 and TRBJ2-7; 7 bases map to TRBD1. Germline CDR1 reads SGDLS; CDR2 reads YYNGEE. There are 15 residues in the CDR3. The ends lost 4 bases at V and 2 bases at J; junction bases unmatched: 9.

This chain joins TRBV29-1 and TRBJ1-1; no firm D call. CDR3 length: 14 residues. Trimming took off 1 base at V and 1 base at J, with 10 bases between the two ends. CDR1 and CDR2 (germline): SQVTM, ANQGSEA. CDR3 sequence reads: CSVEGGGWNTEAFF. The CDR3, as DNA: TGCAGCGTTGAAGGGGGTGGATGGAACACTGAAGCTTTCTTT.

The V and J genes are TRBV5-1 and TRBJ2-7; the match to TRBD1 covers 7 bases. The CDR3 is 18 residues long. V shed 4 bases, J shed 4 bases, and the junction held 20 bases outside the gene matches. Germline V gene data show CDR1 as SGHRS and CDR2 as YFSETQ. CDR3 coding DNA: TGCGCCAGCAGCATCCGGGACAGCCGGGCAGATCGACGATACGAGCAGTACTTC. Encoded protein: CASSIRDSRADRRYEQYF. The full variable domain, with the rest looked up from reference TRBV5-1 and TRBJ2-7, is KAGVTQTPRYLIKTRGQQVTLSCSPISGHRSVSWYQQTPGQGLQFLFEYFSETQRNKGNFPGRFSGRQFSNSRSEMNVSTLELGDSALYLCASSIRDSRADRRYEQYFGPGTRLTVT.